Detailed here is one TCR beta chain. Enrolled during active infection, Seattle patients were then followed longitudinally. The source of the sample is a study of blood T cell repertoires in COVID-19. Study-level information: Material from acute and convalescent COVID-19 was sourced from the United States, Italy and Spain. Sources were T cells, B-cell-depleted T cells, or PBMCs; the material itself was cDNA or gDNA.

Clones were sequenced by immunoSEQ multiplex PCR, and TCRdb holds only the in-frame ones, with some missing. The sample carries some 170,000 clones, around 80% recorded once. The sequenced sample was peripheral blood. The clonotype comes from a woman aged 35 to 49 with COVID-19, enrolled during active disease.

This CDR3 reads CATSDMTGLAANEQFF. The CDR3 nucleotides are TGTGCCACCAGTGATATGACGGGACTAGCTGCGAATGAGCAGTTCTTC. The chain has TRBV24-1 and TRBJ2-1; 9 bases are a match to TRBD2. Germline CDR1 and CDR2: KGHDR and SFDVKD. Trimming took 3 bases from V and 7 from J; bases not matched to a gene: 9. The CDR3 is 16 amino acids.